This T cell receptor (beta chain) was observed in a study of blood T cell repertoires in COVID-19. The overall study: Samples came from the United States, Italy and Spain, spanning acute and convalescent COVID-19.

Sequencing used immunoSEQ multiplex PCR; TCRdb keeps in-frame clones, though not all of them. The table shows a few hundred thousand clones, with around 84% occurring only once. V shed 5 bases and J 1 base; nucleotides not matched to a gene: 4. Germline-derived CDR1 and CDR2 are SGHTA and FQGNSA. The CDR3 covers 14 residues. The gene calls are TRBV7-2 and TRBJ1-2, with 7 bases identical to TRBD1. The specimen sequenced was peripheral blood. The TCR originated in a middle-aged man with acute or convalescent COVID-19. The CDR3 reads CASSQQGYNYGYTF. CDR3 coding DNA: TGTGCCAGCAGCCAACAGGGGTATAACTATGGCTACACCTTC.